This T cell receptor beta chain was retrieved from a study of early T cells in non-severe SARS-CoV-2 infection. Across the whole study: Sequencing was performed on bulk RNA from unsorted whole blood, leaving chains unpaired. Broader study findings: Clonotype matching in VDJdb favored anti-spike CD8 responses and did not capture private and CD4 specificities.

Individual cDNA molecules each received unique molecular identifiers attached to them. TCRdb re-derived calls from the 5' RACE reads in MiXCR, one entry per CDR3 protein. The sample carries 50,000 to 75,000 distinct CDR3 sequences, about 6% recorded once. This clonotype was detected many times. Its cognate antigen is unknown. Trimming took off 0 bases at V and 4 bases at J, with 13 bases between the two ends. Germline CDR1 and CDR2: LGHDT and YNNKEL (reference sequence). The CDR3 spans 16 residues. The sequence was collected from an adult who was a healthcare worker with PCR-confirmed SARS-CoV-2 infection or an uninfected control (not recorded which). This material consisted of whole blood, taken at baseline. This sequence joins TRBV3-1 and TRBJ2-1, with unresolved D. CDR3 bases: TGTGCCAGCAGCCAAGATAGAGGATTGAGGTACAATGAGCAGTTCTTC. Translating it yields CASSQDRGLRYNEQFF.